This T cell receptor (beta chain) was profiled in a study of shared clonotypes between healthy human individuals. Background on the study: A donor's plate count was three for CD4 naive and three for CD4 memory; CD8 naive had two and CD8 memory one.

Assay: immunoSEQ multiplex PCR; the TCRdb copy retains only in-frame clones and omits some. The sample lists over a million clones; about 80% were seen once. For this clone: Its cognate antigen is unknown.

Recent vaccinations or acute infections were absent in the healthy HIV-negative adult donors. CDR3 length equals 13 residues. CDR1 is SGHTA, CDR2 FQGTGA, per germline. V was clipped by 5 bases and J by 4 bases, with 12 bases between them. Findings and limits, study-wide: Relative to memory subsets, naive subsets generally showed larger estimated richness.

This chain joins TRBV7-3 and TRBJ2-7; a weak D match, TRBD2 (6 bases). This clonotype was obtained from a man in his late teens or twenties in good health. Some clones in this sample may be carry-over from other donors' samples. What was sequenced was memory CD4+ T cells from PBMCs. Subset meaning: CD45RA-negative fraction. CDR3 protein: CASSREAGYEQYF. As DNA, the CDR3 is TGTGCCAGCAGCCGAGAAGCGGGTTACGAGCAGTACTTC.